The next 13 T cell receptor beta chains were all read from a single sample in a study of cytomegalovirus exposure and HLA in healthy donors. The PCR used 60 Vbeta and 13 Jbeta primers. TCRdb keeps only in-frame clones here, not all; method: immunoSEQ multiplex PCR. This table has about 200,000 clones, roughly 80% appearing once. Material for sequencing was PBMCs. The receptors stem from a woman under 30 in good health and CMV-seronegative.

This sequence joins TRBV28 and TRBJ2-7, with D unclear. There are 13 residues in the CDR3. Deletions cut 3 bases from V and 2 bases from J, with 8 bases between. Germline CDR1 reads MDHEN; CDR2 reads SYDVKM. CDR3: CASSFQETYEQYF. The CDR3 nucleotides read TGTGCCAGCAGTTTTCAAGAGACCTACGAGCAGTACTTC.

This clone was counted once. J is TRBJ1-1 and V is TRBV5-5; D perhaps matches TRBD1 (5 bases). This CDR3 region has 14 residues. The germline V gene has CDR1 SGHKS and CDR2 YYEKEE (reference sequence). V lost 2 bases, J lost 1 base, and 9 bases lay in between. CDR3 DNA: TGTGCCAGCAGCTTTGGACACTCGAACACTGAAGCTTTCTTT. Its protein product is CASSFGHSNTEAFF. The whole variable domain, filled in from reference TRBV5-5 and TRBJ1-1, reads DAGVTQSPTHLIKTRGQQVTLRCSPISGHKSVSWYQQVLGQGPQFIFQYYEKEERGRGNFPDRFSARQFPNYSSELNVNALLLGDSALYLCASSFGHSNTEAFFGQGTRLTVV.

A remark on this clone: At one of its ends the junction is not consistent with the germline gene, which may arise from a read error. This sample includes further DNA sequences coding for the same CDR3. The rearrangement links TRBV2 to TRBJ2-3; the match to TRBD2 covers 11 bases. CDR1 and CDR2 from the germline V gene are SNHLY and FYNNEI. The CDR3 spans 15 residues. Here the CDR3 reads CASSRLAGIADTQYF. The CDR3 bases are TGTGCCAGCAGCAGACTAGCGGGAATTGCAGATACGCAGTACTTT.

The chain combines TRBV6-5 with TRBJ2-7; 14 nucleotides agree with TRBD2. V was pared by 6 bases and J by 1 base, with 2 bases of the junction left unmatched. The CDR3 contains 15 residues. Germline assignment: CDR1 MNHEY and CDR2 SVGAGI. The CDR3 DNA follows: TGTGCCAGCAGGCGACTAGCGGGAGGGTCCTACGAGCAGTACTTC. It is translated as CASRRLAGGSYEQYF.

The chain couples TRBV6-1 to TRBJ2-3, with 10 bases matching TRBD1. V lost 2 bases and J lost 2; bases outside the gene matches: 4. Germline CDR1 and CDR2: MNHNS and SASEGT. The CDR3 has 16 amino acids. CDR3 bases: TGTGCCAGCAGTGAATGGGGACAGGGGATCACAGATACGCAGTATTTT. It encodes CASSEWGQGITDTQYF.

The rearrangement joins TRBV10-3 to TRBJ2-2; tentatively, D is TRBD1 (6 bases). Germline assignment: CDR1 ENHRY and CDR2 SYGVKD. The CDR3 extends over 18 amino acids. V dropped 2 bases and J dropped 1 base, with 17 bases sitting between them. The CDR3 protein is CAISEPFLWTENTGELFF. CDR3 bases: TGTGCCATCAGTGAGCCTTTCCTTTGGACAGAGAACACCGGGGAGCTGTTTTTT.

V and J are TRBV7-2 and TRBJ2-3, with TRBD2 matching over 9 bases. The germline V gene has CDR1 SGHTA and CDR2 FQGNSA. The trim removed 1 base at V and 4 bases at J, leaving 3 bases unmatched. The CDR3 has 15 residues. CDR3 nucleotides: TGTGCCAGCAGCTTAGGGACTAGCGTATCAGATACGCAGTATTTT. Translated: CASSLGTSVSDTQYF. Full variable domain (remainder filled in from reference TRBV7-2 and TRBJ2-3): GAGVSQSPSNKVTEKGKDVELRCDPISGHTALYWYRQSLGQGLEFLIYFQGNSAPDKSGLPSDRFSAERTGGSVSTLTIQRTQQEDSAVYLCASSLGTSVSDTQYFGPGTRLTVL.

The V call is TRBV28, the J call TRBJ2-3; TRBD2 matches 8 bases. The CDR3 is 16 residues long. CDR1 MDHEN and CDR2 SYDVKM come from the germline V gene. J was trimmed by 0 bases and V by 4 bases; bases with no gene match: 6. The CDR3 DNA follows: TGTGCCAGCAGTTCCCCGGGAGGGAAAAGCACAGATACGCAGTATTTT. Encoded protein: CASSSPGGKSTDTQYF.

V gene TRBV19 combines with J gene TRBJ1-5; 8 bases align to TRBD1. This CDR3 comprises 17 residues. CDR1 is LNHDA, CDR2 SQIVND, per germline (reference sequence). The junction had 15 bases not matched to a gene; V was cut back by 1 base and J by 10 bases. This CDR3 reads CASSIVPTGVGFFPQHF. The CDR3, as DNA: TGTGCCAGTAGTATAGTTCCGACAGGGGTCGGGTTCTTTCCCCAGCATTTT.

This sequence joins TRBV6-1 and TRBJ1-5; maybe TRBD1 (6 bases). The germline V and J ends were trimmed by 0 bases and 4 bases, with 16 bases remaining between them. There are 17 residues in the CDR3. Germline V gene data show CDR1 as MNHNS and CDR2 as SASEGT. The CDR3 region is CASSEAFQGSRNQPQHF. The CDR3 coding sequence is TGTGCCAGCAGTGAAGCATTCCAGGGGTCACGAAATCAGCCCCAGCATTTT.

The V gene is TRBV25-1, the J gene TRBJ2-4; tentative D call: TRBD1 (6 bases). The ends were cut back, 6 bases at V and 8 bases at J, with 8 bases in the middle. Germline-derived CDR1 and CDR2 are MGHDK and SYGVNS. The CDR3 length is 11 residues. The CDR3 DNA sequence: TGTGCCAGCAGCAGGGGACACATTCAGTACTTC. Its translation: CASSRGHIQYF.

The chain links TRBV7-2 to TRBJ2-3; D ambiguous. The CDR3 runs to 15 residues. V lost 3 bases and J 0 bases, leaving 10 bases between the germline ends. Germline V gene sequence: CDR1 SGHTA, CDR2 FQGNSA. The CDR3 DNA is TGTGCCAGCAGCTTGGGCGCCCTTAGCACAGATACGCAGTATTTT. Translated: CASSLGALSTDTQYF.

The V and J genes are TRBV10-3 and TRBJ1-5, with TRBD1 identical over 11 bases. Germline-derived CDR1 and CDR2 are ENHRY and SYGVKD. The junction had 5 bases not matched to a gene; V was cut back by 0 bases and J by 7 bases. The CDR3 runs 16 residues. The CDR3 sequence: CAISESVGQGAQPQHF. The CDR3 nucleotides are TGTGCCATCAGTGAGTCGGTAGGACAGGGGGCCCAGCCCCAGCATTTT.